This T cell receptor beta chain was identified in a study of cytomegalovirus exposure and HLA in healthy donors. Primers included in the PCR were 60 Vbeta and 13 Jbeta primers. Clones were sequenced by immunoSEQ multiplex PCR, and TCRdb holds only the in-frame ones, with some missing. This sample carries 65,000 to 90,000 clones, 70% to 75% of them seen once, and the ten largest clones take roughly 4.2%. Germline V lookup: CDR1 KGHSH, CDR2 LQKENI. The CDR3 runs 15 residues. V lost 1 base to trimming and J lost 4 bases; unmatched junction nucleotides: 5. Sequenced: PBMCs. The chain combines TRBV18 with TRBJ2-5; 8 bases are a match to TRBD1. The sequence was collected from a man aged 60 to 75 in good health and CMV-seronegative. Here the CDR3 DNA reads TGTGCCAGCTCACCACTAGGACAGGGAAGAGAGACCCAGTACTTC. It codes for CASSPLGQGRETQYF.